This entry lists 16 T cell receptor beta chains sequenced from one sample in a study of OX40 agonist ivuxolimab in advanced cancers. Clones were sequenced by immunoSEQ multiplex PCR, and TCRdb holds only the in-frame ones, with some missing. The sample has about 32,000 clones; about four fifths are singletons. The material sequenced was CD4+ or CD8+ T cells sorted from blood, taken in a trial of the OX40 agonist ivuxolimab. Receptor source: an adult with an advanced solid tumor such as melanoma, head and neck, liver or kidney cancer.

V usage is TRBV11-3 and J usage is TRBJ2-1; 9 nucleotides match TRBD2. J was trimmed by 10 bases and V by 4 bases; bases with no gene match: 8. The CDR3 consists of 14 residues. The V gene's germline CDR1 is SGHNT and CDR2 YENEEA. The CDR3 is CASSSKGLAREQFF. In DNA, the CDR3 is TGTGCCAGCAGCTCTAAAGGACTAGCGAGGGAGCAGTTCTTC.

The V call is TRBV11-2, the J call TRBJ2-5; the D is unclear. Trimming removed 3 bases at V and 10 bases at J, with 12 bases between. The CDR3 has 12 amino acids. Per the germline V gene, CDR1 is SGHAT and CDR2 is FQNNGV. The CDR3 bases are TGTGCCAGCAGCTTGGCCGGTGGTGGCCAGTACTTC. It codes for CASSLAGGGQYF.

This clone was observed once. The V and J genes are TRBV28 and TRBJ1-5, with 10 bases that match TRBD1. Germline V CDR1 and CDR2: MDHEN, SYDVKM. V was clipped by 5 bases and J by 9 bases; unmatched bases: 13. The CDR3 extends over 16 amino acids. The CDR3 DNA follows: TGTGCCAGCAGTCACGCCTCGGGACAGGGGAAACTGCCCCAGCATTTT. This encodes CASSHASGQGKLPQHF.

The chain has TRBV7-6 and TRBJ2-1, with a weak D call TRBD2 (6 bases). There are 12 residues in the CDR3. Trimming removed 1 base at V and 9 bases at J, with 7 bases between. Germline CDR1 is SGHVS and CDR2 is FNYEAQ. The CDR3 DNA is TGTGCCAGCAGCTTAGGGCGGGGTGAGCAGTTCTTC. Protein: CASSLGRGEQFF.

The chain has TRBV7-2 and TRBJ2-1, with D perhaps assigned TRBD1 or TRBD2 (5 bases each). The germline CDR1 and CDR2 sequences are SGHTA and FQGNSA. The V end lost 5 bases, the J end lost 2 bases, and 13 bases lay between the germline ends. This CDR3 spans 15 amino acids. The CDR3 DNA reads as TGTGCCAGCAGCCTTGGGGCTAGCCCCTACAATGAGCAGTTCTTC. It yields the protein CASSLGASPYNEQFF.

The genes are TRBV6-1 and TRBJ1-1; maybe TRBD1 (6 bases). This CDR3 has 13 amino acids. With 5 bases removed from V and 3 bases from J, the gap between germline ends came to 10 bases. In germline, CDR1 is MNHNS, CDR2 SASEGT. The CDR3 reads CASSRQEYTEAFF. CDR3 bases: TGTGCCAGCAGTAGACAGGAGTACACTGAAGCTTTCTTT.

This clone showed up just a few times. The CDR3 loop reads CASSLGVLAGEAETQYF. DNA for the CDR3: TGCGCCAGCAGCTTGGGGGTCCTAGCGGGAGAGGCAGAGACCCAGTACTTC. V is TRBV5-1 and J is TRBJ2-5; 10 bases fit TRBD2. CDR1 and CDR2 (germline): SGHRS, YFSETQ. The CDR3 sequence is 17 residues long. The ends lost 0 bases at V and 4 bases at J; junction bases unmatched: 9. The entire variable domain, with the rest obtained from reference TRBV5-1 and TRBJ2-5, is as follows: KAGVTQTPRYLIKTRGQQVTLSCSPISGHRSVSWYQQTPGQGLQFLFEYFSETQRNKGNFPGRFSGRQFSNSRSEMNVSTLELGDSALYLCASSLGVLAGEAETQYFGPGTRLLVL.

This clone was seen a handful of times. V is TRBV12-5 and J is TRBJ1-1, with D maybe TRBD1 (5 bases). Germline assignment: CDR1 LGHNT and CDR2 FRNRAP. V lost 1 base and J 10 bases, leaving 10 bases between the germline ends. This CDR3 has 12 amino acids. CDR3 DNA sequence: TGTGCTAGTGGTTTGGGGCAGGGTGCAGCTTTCTTT. This gives the protein CASGLGQGAAFF.

The genes are TRBV5-1 and TRBJ1-2; D might be TRBD1 (5 bases). This CDR3 spans 13 amino acids. Deletions cut 1 base from V and 9 bases from J, with 13 bases between. Looked up from germline, CDR1 is SGHRS and CDR2 is YFSETQ. The CDR3 DNA reads TGCGCCAGCAGCTTGAACGGGGCAGGCAGCTACACCTTC. Translating it yields CASSLNGAGSYTF.

The chain recombines TRBV28 with TRBJ2-6; D gene ambiguous. This CDR3 region has 15 residues. Per the germline V gene, CDR1 is MDHEN and CDR2 is SYDVKM. V was pared by 3 bases and J by 0 bases, with 6 bases between. The CDR3 is CASSFSHSGANVLTF. CDR3 bases: TGTGCCAGCAGTTTCTCGCACTCTGGGGCCAACGTCCTGACTTTC.

The chain couples TRBV7-8 to TRBJ2-5; the D call may be TRBD1 or TRBD2 (5 bases each). CDR3 size: 16 residues. V was cut by 0 bases and J by 7 bases, with 18 bases left in between. Per the germline V gene, CDR1 is SGHVS and CDR2 is FQNEAQ. CDR3 amino acids: CASSLAPGRAHGTQYF. The CDR3 nucleotides read TGTGCCAGCAGCTTAGCCCCGGGGCGTGCTCATGGGACCCAGTACTTC.

This clone showed up just a few times. V gene TRBV6-1 combines with J gene TRBJ1-2; D is perhaps TRBD1 (6 bases). The CDR3 is 12 amino acids. Trimming took 8 bases from V and 4 from J, leaving 11 bases between them. From germline, CDR1 is MNHNS and CDR2 SASEGT. CDR3 nucleotide sequence: TGTGCCAGCGTGGACAGAGCCTATGGCTACACCTTC. This sequence encodes CASVDRAYGYTF.

The chain uses TRBV27 and TRBJ1-1; D unclear. The ends were cut back, 2 bases at V and 5 bases at J, with 15 bases in the middle. The CDR3 runs 15 residues. The V gene's germline CDR1 is MNHEY and CDR2 SMNVEV (reference sequence). The CDR3 here is CASSLAGNLGTEAFF. In DNA, the CDR3 is TGTGCCAGCAGTTTAGCTGGGAACCTGGGGACTGAAGCTTTCTTT.

The chain carries TRBV5-5 and TRBJ2-1; the match to TRBD2 covers 9 bases. Germline V gene lookup returns CDR1 SGHKS and CDR2 YYEKEE (reference sequence). V shed 5 bases, J shed 7 bases, and the junction held 7 bases outside the gene matches. The length of the CDR3 is 14 residues. In DNA form, the CDR3 reads TGTGCCAGCAGGATCCTAGCGGGGATGAATGAGCAGTTCTTC. Encoded protein: CASRILAGMNEQFF.

The chain recombines TRBV27 with TRBJ2-3; possibly TRBD1 for D (6 bases). The length of the CDR3 is 14 residues. V shed 5 bases and J shed 4 bases, with 13 bases lying between them. CDR1 and CDR2 (germline): MNHEY, SMNVEV (reference sequence). CDR3: CASSGTGSSDTQYF. The CDR3 DNA sequence: TGTGCCAGCAGTGGTACAGGGTCGTCAGATACGCAGTATTTT.

The chain combines TRBV10-3 with TRBJ2-5; 8 nucleotides line up with TRBD2. The J call may be mistaken, given a closer DNA end match to TRBJ2-7. CDR1 and CDR2 (germline): ENHRY, SYGVKD. This CDR3 comprises 16 residues. The CDR3 nucleotides are TGTGCCATCAGTGATCGGGGGGGAGAGAATTACTACGAGCAGTACTTC. This translates into CAISDRGGENYYEQYF.